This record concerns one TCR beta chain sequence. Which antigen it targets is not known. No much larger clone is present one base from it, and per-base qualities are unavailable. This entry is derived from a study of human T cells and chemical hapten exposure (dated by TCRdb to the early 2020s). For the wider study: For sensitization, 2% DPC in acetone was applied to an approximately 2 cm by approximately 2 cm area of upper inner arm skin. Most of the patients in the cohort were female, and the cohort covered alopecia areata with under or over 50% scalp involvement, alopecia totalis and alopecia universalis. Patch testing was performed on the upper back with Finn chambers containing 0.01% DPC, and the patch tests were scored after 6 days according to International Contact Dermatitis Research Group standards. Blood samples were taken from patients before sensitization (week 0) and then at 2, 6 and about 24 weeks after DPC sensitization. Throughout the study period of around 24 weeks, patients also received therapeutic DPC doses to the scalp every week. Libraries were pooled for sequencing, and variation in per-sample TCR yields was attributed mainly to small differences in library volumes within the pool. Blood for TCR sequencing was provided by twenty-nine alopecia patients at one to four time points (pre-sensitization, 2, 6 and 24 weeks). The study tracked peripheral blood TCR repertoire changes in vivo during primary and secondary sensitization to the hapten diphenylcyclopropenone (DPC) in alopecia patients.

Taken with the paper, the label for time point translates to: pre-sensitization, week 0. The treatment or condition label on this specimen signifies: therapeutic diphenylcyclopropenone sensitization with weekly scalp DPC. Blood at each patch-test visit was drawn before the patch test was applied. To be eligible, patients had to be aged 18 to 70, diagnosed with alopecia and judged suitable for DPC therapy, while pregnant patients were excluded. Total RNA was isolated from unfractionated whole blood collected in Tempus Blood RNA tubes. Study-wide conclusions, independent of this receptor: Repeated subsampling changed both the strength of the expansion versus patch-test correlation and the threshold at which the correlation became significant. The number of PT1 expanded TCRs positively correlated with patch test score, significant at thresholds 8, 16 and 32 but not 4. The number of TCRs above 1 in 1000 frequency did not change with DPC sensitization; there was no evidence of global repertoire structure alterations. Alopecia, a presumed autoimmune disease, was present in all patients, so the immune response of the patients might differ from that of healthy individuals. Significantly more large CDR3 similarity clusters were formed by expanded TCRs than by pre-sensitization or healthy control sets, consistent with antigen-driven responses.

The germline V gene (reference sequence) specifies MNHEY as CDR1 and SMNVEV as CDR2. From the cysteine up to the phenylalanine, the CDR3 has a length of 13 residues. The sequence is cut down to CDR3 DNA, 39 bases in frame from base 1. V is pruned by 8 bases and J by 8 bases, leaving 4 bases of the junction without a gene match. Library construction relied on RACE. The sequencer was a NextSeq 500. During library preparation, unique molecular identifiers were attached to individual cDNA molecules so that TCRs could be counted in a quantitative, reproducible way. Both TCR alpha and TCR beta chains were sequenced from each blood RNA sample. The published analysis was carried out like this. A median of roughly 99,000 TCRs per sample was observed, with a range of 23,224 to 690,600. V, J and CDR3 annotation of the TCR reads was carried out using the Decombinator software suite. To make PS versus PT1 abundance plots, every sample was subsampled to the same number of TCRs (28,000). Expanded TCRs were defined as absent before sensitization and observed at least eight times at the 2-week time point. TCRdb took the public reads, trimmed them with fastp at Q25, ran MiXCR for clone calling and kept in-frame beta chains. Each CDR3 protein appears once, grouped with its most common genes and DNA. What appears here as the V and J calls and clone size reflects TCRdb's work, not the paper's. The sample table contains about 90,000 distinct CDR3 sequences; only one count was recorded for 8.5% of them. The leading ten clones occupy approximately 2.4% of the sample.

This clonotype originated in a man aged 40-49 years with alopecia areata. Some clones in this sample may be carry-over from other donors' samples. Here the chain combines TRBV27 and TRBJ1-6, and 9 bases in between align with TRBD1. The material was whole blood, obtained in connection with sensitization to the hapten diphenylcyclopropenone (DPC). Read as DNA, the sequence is TGTGCCAGCCGGGGACAGGGCGATTCACCCCTCCACTTT. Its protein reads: CASRGQGDSPLHF.